The 25 T cell receptor beta chains below all came from one sample that was sequenced in a study of blood T cell repertoires in COVID-19. Measured with immunoSEQ multiplex PCR; TCRdb has only the in-frame clones, and not every one. The profile covers 160,000 or so clones, with 80% to 90% appearing a single time and roughly 15% taken by the ten largest. Sequences were obtained from PBMCs or T cells enriched from blood (not recorded which). The receptors here all came from a man aged 50-59 years who had recovered from COVID-19.

The chain employs TRBV3-1 (or the pseudogene TRBV3-2) and TRBJ2-2, with D perhaps TRBD1 (6 bases). The CDR3 consists of 17 residues. Germline CDR1 reads LGHDT; CDR2 reads YNNKEL (reference sequence). Trimming stripped 1 base from V and 1 base from J, with 13 bases between. The CDR3 is CASSQGYGGMNTGELFF. The CDR3 DNA sequence: TGTGCCAGCAGCCAAGGGTATGGGGGCATGAACACCGGGGAGCTGTTTTTT.

The rearrangement joins TRBV28 to TRBJ2-7; 10 positions agree with TRBD2. Germline values: CDR1 MDHEN, CDR2 SYDVKM. The CDR3 is 15 residues long. The V segment lost 5 bases and the J segment 7 bases; nucleotides outside the gene matches: 11. The CDR3 DNA is TGTGCCAGCAGTACTCCCAGCGGGGGGGTCTCTGAGCAGTACTTC. Translated: CASSTPSGGVSEQYF.

V is TRBV30 and J is TRBJ2-1; 7 positions match TRBD2. The length of the CDR3 is 14 residues. The junction had 5 bases not matched to a gene; V was cut back by 0 bases and J by 6 bases. Germline V lookup: CDR1 GTSNPN, CDR2 SVGIG (reference sequence). The CDR3 coding sequence is TGTGCCTGGAGTGTCGGGGGGAAAATCAATGAGCAGTTCTTC. Translated, it gives CAWSVGGKINEQFF. Based on the CDR3 plus reference TRBV30 and TRBJ2-1, the full variable domain is SQTIHQWPATLVQPVGSPLSLECTVEGTSNPNLYWYRQAAGRGLQLLFYSVGIGQISSEVPQNLSASRPQDRQFILSSKKLLLSDSGFYLCAWSVGGKINEQFFGPGTRLTVL.

The genes are TRBV30 and TRBJ1-5, with D hard to call. The germline CDR1 and CDR2 sequences are GTSNPN and SVGIG (reference sequence). The CDR3 sequence is 13 residues long. The V gene lost 4 bases and the J gene lost 6 bases, with 13 bases spanning the gap. The CDR3 sequence: CAWTLRTSQPQHF. The DNA of the CDR3 is TGTGCCTGGACTCTGAGGACTTCTCAGCCCCAGCATTTT.

V is TRBV16 and J is TRBJ1-2; D gene ambiguous. V lost 1 base and J 8 bases, leaving 14 bases between the germline ends. The CDR3 is 14 amino acids. The V gene's germline CDR1 is KGHSY and CDR2 FQNENV. The CDR3 sequence: CASSQLESSGGYTF. CDR3 nucleotides: TGTGCCAGCAGCCAATTGGAATCCTCGGGGGGCTACACCTTC. The full variable domain, completed using reference TRBV16 and TRBJ1-2, is GEEVAQTPKHLVRGEGQKAKLYCAPIKGHSYVFWYQQVLKNEFKFLISFQNENVFDETGMPKERFSAKCLPNSPCSLEIQATKLEDSAVYFCASSQLESSGGYTFGSGTRLTVV.

The V gene is TRBV4-2, the J gene TRBJ2-7; 9 nucleotides agree with TRBD1. The CDR3 loop spans 14 amino acids. The germline gives CDR1 LGHNA, CDR2 YNFKEQ. V gave up 0 bases and J gave up 6 bases; unmatched junction bases: 3. CDR3 sequence reads: CASSQDYRGLEQYF. Here the CDR3 DNA reads TGTGCCAGCAGCCAAGATTACAGGGGGCTCGAGCAGTACTTC.

J is TRBJ1-2 and V is TRBV28; D is uncertain. The CDR3 loop spans 12 amino acids. CDR1 and CDR2 (germline): MDHEN, SYDVKM. V was clipped by 6 bases and J by 5 bases, with 10 bases between them. Here the CDR3 DNA reads TGTGCCAGCAGCTCCGACACGTATGGCTACACCTTC. It encodes CASSSDTYGYTF.

The chain carries TRBV16 and TRBJ1-2; 7 bases are shared with TRBD1. V trimming: 4 bases; J trimming: 4 bases; junction bases outside the gene matches: 9. The CDR3 has 15 residues. Germline V lookup: CDR1 KGHSY, CDR2 FQNENV. The CDR3 bases are TGTGCCAGCAGCCCATTGTCGACAGGGCTCTATGGCTACACCTTC. This encodes CASSPLSTGLYGYTF.

This clone occurred once. The V call is TRBV5-6, the J call TRBJ2-5, with 8 bases that match TRBD2. V gave up 2 bases and J gave up 5 bases; unmatched junction bases: 5. Per germline, CDR1 SGHDT and CDR2 YYEEEE. The CDR3 is 14 amino acids. The CDR3 here is CASSFLSGVETQYF. CDR3 DNA sequence: TGTGCCAGCAGCTTCCTTAGCGGGGTGGAGACCCAGTACTTC.

The chain has TRBV18 and TRBJ1-5; TRBD1 is a possible D gene (5 bases). This CDR3 spans 16 amino acids. The ends were cut back, 1 base at V and 0 bases at J, with 10 bases in the middle. The V gene's germline CDR1 is KGHSH and CDR2 LQKENI. The CDR3 coding sequence is TGTGCCAGCTCACCACGAACAGGAGTTAGCAATCAGCCCCAGCATTTT. Amino acid sequence: CASSPRTGVSNQPQHF.

This clone was detected only a few times. The V and J genes are TRBV3-1 (or the pseudogene TRBV3-2) and TRBJ1-6; TRBD1 aligns across 9 bases. Germline V gene lookup returns CDR1 LGHDT and CDR2 YNNKEL (reference sequence). The V segment lost 5 bases and the J segment 4 bases; nucleotides outside the gene matches: 12. This CDR3 has 18 residues. The CDR3 reads CASSRVLSGTGYNSPLHF. The CDR3 DNA is TGTGCCAGCAGCAGGGTACTTTCCGGGACAGGGTATAATTCACCCCTCCACTTT.

This chain connects TRBV6-6 to TRBJ1-2, with 7 bases that match TRBD1. After removal of 0 bases from V and 5 bases from J, the junction contained 9 bases not matched to a gene. Germline V CDR1 and CDR2: MNHNY, SVGAGI (reference sequence). The CDR3 loop spans 16 amino acids. The CDR3 DNA reads TGTGCCAGCAGTTACTCGGCGAAGGGGGCTAGGTATGGCTACACCTTC. This codes for CASSYSAKGARYGYTF.

The J gene is TRBJ1-2, the V gene TRBV5-4; the D gene is possibly TRBD1 (5 bases). The germline V and J ends were trimmed by 4 bases and 6 bases, with 22 bases remaining between them. Germline values: CDR1 SGHNT, CDR2 YYREEE (reference sequence). This CDR3 has 16 residues. In DNA, the CDR3 is TGTGCCAGCAGCCCGACGGGGGGTAGTGGGCGACATGGCTACACCTTC. It codes for CASSPTGGSGRHGYTF.

The rearrangement joins TRBV6-5 to TRBJ2-2, with a tentative D call TRBD2 (6 bases). Trimming removed 2 bases from V and 1 base from J, with 8 bases in between. The CDR3 is 15 amino acids. From germline, CDR1 is MNHEY and CDR2 SVGAGI. The CDR3 here is CASSYEAGNTGELFF. CDR3 sequence (DNA): TGTGCCAGCAGTTACGAAGCGGGGAACACCGGGGAGCTGTTTTTT.

The chain has TRBV30 and TRBJ2-2, with 8 positions matching TRBD1. The germline V gene encodes CDR1 GTSNPN and CDR2 SVGIG (reference sequence). V lost 2 bases to trimming and J lost 4 bases; unmatched junction nucleotides: 6. This CDR3 region has 15 residues. CDR3 protein: CAWSPDRVGTGELFF. Written as DNA, the CDR3 is TGTGCCTGGAGTCCGGACAGGGTAGGCACCGGGGAGCTGTTTTTT.

The chain has TRBV5-1 and TRBJ1-3, with D possibly being TRBD1 (5 bases). Trimming took off 0 bases at V and 2 bases at J, with 9 bases between the two ends. The CDR3 extends over 15 amino acids. Germline CDR1 is SGHRS and CDR2 is YFSETQ. CDR3 sequence reads: CASSLAVGAGNTIYF. CDR3 sequence (DNA): TGCGCCAGCAGCTTGGCCGTAGGGGCTGGAAACACCATATATTTT.

V and J are TRBV5-1 and TRBJ2-1; 8 bases fit TRBD2. V was pared by 4 bases and J by 8 bases, with 11 bases of the junction left unmatched. The CDR3 is made up of 15 amino acids. Germline lookup yields CDR1 SGHRS and CDR2 YFSETQ. CDR3 nucleotides: TGCGCCAGCAGCGCCGTTGGCGGGGGGCGCTATGAGCAGTTCTTC. It specifies CASSAVGGGRYEQFF.

The V gene is TRBV25-1, the J gene TRBJ1-3; D gene unclear. The CDR3 totals 14 residues. CDR1 and CDR2 from the germline V gene are MGHDK and SYGVNS. V was shortened by 2 bases and J by 1 base, with 6 bases between the two germline ends. This CDR3 is CASSEAGSGNTIYF. The CDR3 DNA is TGTGCCAGCAGTGAAGCGGGGTCTGGAAACACCATATATTTT.

The chain employs TRBV7-2 and TRBJ1-4; the D is unclear. Trimming left V 1 base short and J 11 bases short, with 11 bases between. This CDR3 has 13 amino acids. Germline V gives CDR1 SGHTA, CDR2 FQGNSA. The CDR3 sequence is CASSLGVIGKLFF. CDR3 DNA sequence: TGTGCCAGCAGCTTAGGAGTTATCGGGAAACTGTTTTTT.

The gene calls are TRBV11-2 and TRBJ2-1, with 12 bases that match TRBD1. The CDR3 is made up of 15 amino acids. V was clipped by 5 bases and J by 8 bases; unmatched bases: 7. Germline V gene data show CDR1 as SGHAT and CDR2 as FQNNGV. The CDR3 DNA reads as TGTGCCAGCAGCCCCCGGGACAGGGGGCTCTATGAGCAGTTCTTC. Amino acid sequence: CASSPRDRGLYEQFF.

This chain joins TRBV12-3 or TRBV12-4 and TRBJ1-1; D uncertain. This CDR3 has 13 residues. Trimming pared 5 bases from V and 4 bases from J, leaving 11 bases between. In DNA, the CDR3 is TGTGCCAGCAGTCTAAGTCACTCCACTGAAGCTTTCTTT. Translated: CASSLSHSTEAFF.

The chain is built from TRBV5-1 and TRBJ1-6, with D unresolved. The CDR3 is 15 residues long. Per the germline V gene, CDR1 is SGHRS and CDR2 is YFSETQ. Trimming pared 0 bases from V and 6 bases from J, leaving 10 bases between. The CDR3 loop reads CASSLATAVNSPLHF. The CDR3 DNA sequence: TGCGCCAGCAGCTTGGCTACAGCAGTTAATTCACCCCTCCACTTT.

The V gene is TRBV10-2, the J gene TRBJ2-7; 12 nucleotides match TRBD1. V was pared by 6 bases and J by 2 bases, with 2 bases of the junction left unmatched. This CDR3 spans 14 amino acids. The germline V gene has CDR1 WSHSY and CDR2 SAAADI. The CDR3 is CASRGTGGPYEQYF. The DNA of the CDR3 is TGCGCCAGCAGGGGGACAGGGGGCCCCTACGAGCAGTACTTC.

The V call is TRBV6-5, the J call TRBJ1-1; 7 bases match TRBD1. J lost 4 bases, V lost 6 bases, and 11 bases had no gene match. Germline V CDR1 and CDR2: MNHEY, SVGAGI. This CDR3 spans 15 amino acids. The CDR3 spells CASSQAGTATTEAFF. The CDR3 nucleotides read TGTGCCAGCAGCCAGGCAGGGACAGCGACCACTGAAGCTTTCTTT.

The V call is TRBV5-4, the J call TRBJ2-2; TRBD2 might be the D (6 bases). Trimming took off 4 bases at V and 1 base at J, with 14 bases between the two ends. Germline CDR1 is SGHNT and CDR2 is YYREEE (reference sequence). The CDR3 runs 16 residues. The DNA of the CDR3 is TGTGCCAGCAGCCCCCTCGCGGGGATGAACACCGGGGAGCTGTTTTTT. Protein: CASSPLAGMNTGELFF. Variable domain in full (rest from reference TRBV5-4 and TRBJ2-2): ETGVTQSPTHLIKTRGQQVTLRCSSQSGHNTVSWYQQALGQGPQFIFQYYREEENGRGNFPPRFSGLQFPNYSSELNVNALELDDSALYLCASSPLAGMNTGELFFGEGSRLTVL.